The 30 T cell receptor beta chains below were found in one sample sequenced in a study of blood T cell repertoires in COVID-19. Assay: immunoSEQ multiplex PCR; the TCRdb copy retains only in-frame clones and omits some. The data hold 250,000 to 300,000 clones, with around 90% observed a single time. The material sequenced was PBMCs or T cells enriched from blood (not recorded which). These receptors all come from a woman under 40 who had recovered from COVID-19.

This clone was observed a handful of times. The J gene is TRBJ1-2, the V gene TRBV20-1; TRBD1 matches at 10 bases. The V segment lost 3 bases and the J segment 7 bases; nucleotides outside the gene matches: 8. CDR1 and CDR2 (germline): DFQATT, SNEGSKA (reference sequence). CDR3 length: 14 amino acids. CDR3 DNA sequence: TGCAGTGCTAGTCTCCCGGGACAGGGGATTGGCTACACCTTC. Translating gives CSASLPGQGIGYTF.

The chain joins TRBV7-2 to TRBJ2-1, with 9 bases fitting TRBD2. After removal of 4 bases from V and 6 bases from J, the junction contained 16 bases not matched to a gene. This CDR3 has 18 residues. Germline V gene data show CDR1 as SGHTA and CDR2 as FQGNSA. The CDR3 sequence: CASSSEPLAGERVNEQFF. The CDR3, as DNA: TGTGCCAGCAGCTCCGAACCCTTAGCGGGAGAAAGGGTCAATGAGCAGTTCTTC.

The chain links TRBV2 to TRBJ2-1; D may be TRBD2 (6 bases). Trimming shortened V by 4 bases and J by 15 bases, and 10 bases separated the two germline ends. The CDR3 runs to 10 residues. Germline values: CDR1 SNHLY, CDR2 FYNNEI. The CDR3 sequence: CASSVLAPFF. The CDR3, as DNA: TGTGCCAGCAGTGTGCTAGCGCCGTTCTTC.

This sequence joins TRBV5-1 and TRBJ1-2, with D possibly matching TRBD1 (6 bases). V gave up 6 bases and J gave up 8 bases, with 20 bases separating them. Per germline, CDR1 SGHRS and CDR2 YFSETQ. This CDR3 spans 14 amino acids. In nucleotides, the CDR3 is TGCGCCAGCAAGCTGACAGGCACACCGGGGGGCTACACCTTC. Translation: CASKLTGTPGGYTF.

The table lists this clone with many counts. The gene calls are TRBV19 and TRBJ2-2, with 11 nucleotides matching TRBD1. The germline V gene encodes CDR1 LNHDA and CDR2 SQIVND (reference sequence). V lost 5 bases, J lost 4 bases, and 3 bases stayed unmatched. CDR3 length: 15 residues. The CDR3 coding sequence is TGTGCCAGTAGTGGACAGGGGGCGGGCACCGGGGAGCTGTTTTTT. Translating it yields CASSGQGAGTGELFF.

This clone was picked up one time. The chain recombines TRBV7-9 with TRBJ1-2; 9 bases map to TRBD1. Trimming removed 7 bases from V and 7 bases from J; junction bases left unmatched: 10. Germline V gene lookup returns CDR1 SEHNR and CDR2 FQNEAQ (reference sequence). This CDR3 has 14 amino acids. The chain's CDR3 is CASTQGGQGIGYTF. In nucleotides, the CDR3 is TGTGCCAGCACCCAAGGGGGACAGGGAATTGGCTACACCTTC.

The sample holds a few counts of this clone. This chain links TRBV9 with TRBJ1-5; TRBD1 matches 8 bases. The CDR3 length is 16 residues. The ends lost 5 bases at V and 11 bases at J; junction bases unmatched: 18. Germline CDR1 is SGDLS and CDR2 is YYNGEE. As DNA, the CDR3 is TGTGCCAGCAGGAAGAGGGTTCCGGGACAGGTTTTCACCCAGCATTTT. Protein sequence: CASRKRVPGQVFTQHF. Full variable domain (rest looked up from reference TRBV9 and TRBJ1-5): DSGVTQTPKHLITATGQRVTLRCSPRSGDLSVYWYQQSLDQGLQFLIQYYNGEERAKGNILERFSAQQFPDLHSELNLSSLELGDSALYFCASRKRVPGQVFTQHFGDGTRLSIL.

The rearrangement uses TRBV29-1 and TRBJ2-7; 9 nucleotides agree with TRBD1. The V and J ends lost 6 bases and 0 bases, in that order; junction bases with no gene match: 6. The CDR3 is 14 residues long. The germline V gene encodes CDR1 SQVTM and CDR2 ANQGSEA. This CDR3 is CSVSTGGSSYEQYF. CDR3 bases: TGCAGCGTCTCGACAGGGGGGAGCTCCTACGAGCAGTACTTC.

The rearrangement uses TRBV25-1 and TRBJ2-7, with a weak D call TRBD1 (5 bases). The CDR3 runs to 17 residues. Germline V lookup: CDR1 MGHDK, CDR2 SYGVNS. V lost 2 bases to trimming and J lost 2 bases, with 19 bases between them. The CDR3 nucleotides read TGTGCCAGCAGTGAAGATAGGGGCTGGGCGAGGCCCTACGAGCAGTACTTC. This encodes CASSEDRGWARPYEQYF.

CDR3 nucleotides: TGTGCCAGCAGTTCTATCGGACTAGCTGCCTACGAGCAGTACTTC. Its protein product is CASSSIGLAAYEQYF. The gene calls are TRBV27 and TRBJ2-7, with TRBD2 matching 8 bases. Per germline, CDR1 MNHEY and CDR2 SMNVEV (reference sequence). V trimming: 4 bases; J trimming: 2 bases; junction bases outside the gene matches: 7. The CDR3 runs 15 residues.

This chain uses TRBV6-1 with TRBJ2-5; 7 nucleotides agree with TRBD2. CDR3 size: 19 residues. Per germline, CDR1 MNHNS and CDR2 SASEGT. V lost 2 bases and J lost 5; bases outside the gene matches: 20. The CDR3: CASSETWGGREIFWETQYF. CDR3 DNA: TGTGCCAGCAGTGAAACCTGGGGAGGGAGGGAGATATTCTGGGAGACCCAGTACTTC.

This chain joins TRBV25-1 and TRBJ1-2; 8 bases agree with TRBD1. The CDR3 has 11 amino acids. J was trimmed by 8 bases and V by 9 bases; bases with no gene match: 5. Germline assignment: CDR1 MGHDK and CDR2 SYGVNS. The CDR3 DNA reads TGTGCCAGTGGGACAGGCTTCGGCTACACCTTC. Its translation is CASGTGFGYTF.

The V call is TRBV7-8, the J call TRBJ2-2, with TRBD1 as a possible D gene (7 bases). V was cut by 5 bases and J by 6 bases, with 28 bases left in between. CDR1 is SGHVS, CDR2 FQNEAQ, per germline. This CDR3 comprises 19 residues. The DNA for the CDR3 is TGTGCCAGCAGCCCCCGGACAGGTGGGGGGCTTAGTTCACCCGGGGAGCTGTTTTTT. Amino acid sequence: CASSPRTGGGLSSPGELFF.

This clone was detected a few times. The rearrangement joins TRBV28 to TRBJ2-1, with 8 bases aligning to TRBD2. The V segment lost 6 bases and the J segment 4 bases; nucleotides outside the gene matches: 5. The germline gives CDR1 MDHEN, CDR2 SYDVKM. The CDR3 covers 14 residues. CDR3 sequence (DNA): TGTGCCAGCAGCCCCGGGACTAGATACAATGAGCAGTTCTTC. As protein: CASSPGTRYNEQFF.

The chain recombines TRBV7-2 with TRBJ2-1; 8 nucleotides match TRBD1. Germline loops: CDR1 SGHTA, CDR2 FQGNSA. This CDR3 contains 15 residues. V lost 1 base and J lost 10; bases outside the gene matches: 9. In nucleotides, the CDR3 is TGTGCCAGCAGCTTAGGCCCGGGACAGGTTCTCGAGCAGTTCTTC. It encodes CASSLGPGQVLEQFF.

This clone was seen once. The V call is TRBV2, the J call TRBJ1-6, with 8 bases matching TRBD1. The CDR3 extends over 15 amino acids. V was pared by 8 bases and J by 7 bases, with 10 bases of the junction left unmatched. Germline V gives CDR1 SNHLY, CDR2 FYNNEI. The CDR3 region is CASRKQGEGNSPLHF. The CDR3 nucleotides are TGTGCCAGCCGAAAACAGGGGGAAGGGAATTCACCCCTCCACTTT.

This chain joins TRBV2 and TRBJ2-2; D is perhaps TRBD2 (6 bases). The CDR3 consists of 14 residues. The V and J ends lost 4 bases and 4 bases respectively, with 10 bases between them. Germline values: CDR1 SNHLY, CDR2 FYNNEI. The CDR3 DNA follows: TGTGCCAGCAGTGGGTACGGGGGCACCGGGGAGCTGTTTTTT. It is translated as CASSGYGGTGELFF.

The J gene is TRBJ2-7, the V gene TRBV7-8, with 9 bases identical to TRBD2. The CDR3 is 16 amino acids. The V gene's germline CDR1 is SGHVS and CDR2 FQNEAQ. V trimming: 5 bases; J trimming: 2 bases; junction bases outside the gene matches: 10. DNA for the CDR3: TGTGCCAGCAGCGGTTATAGCGGGAGAGGAACCTACGAGCAGTACTTC. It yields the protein CASSGYSGRGTYEQYF.

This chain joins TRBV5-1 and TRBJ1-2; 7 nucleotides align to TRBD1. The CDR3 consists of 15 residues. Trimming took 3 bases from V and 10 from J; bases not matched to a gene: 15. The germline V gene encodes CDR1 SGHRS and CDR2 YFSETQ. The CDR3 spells CASSSNPGGQEDYTF. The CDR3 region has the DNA TGCGCCAGCAGCTCGAACCCTGGAGGACAGGAGGACTACACCTTC.

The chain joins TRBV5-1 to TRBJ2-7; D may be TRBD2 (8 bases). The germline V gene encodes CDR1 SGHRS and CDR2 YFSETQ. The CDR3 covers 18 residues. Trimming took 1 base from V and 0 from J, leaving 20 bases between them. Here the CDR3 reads CASSLLPGGSGSSYEQYF. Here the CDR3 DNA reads TGCGCCAGCAGCTTGTTGCCAGGGGGAAGCGGGAGCTCCTACGAGCAGTACTTC. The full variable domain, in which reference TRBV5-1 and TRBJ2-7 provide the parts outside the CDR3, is KAGVTQTPRYLIKTRGQQVTLSCSPISGHRSVSWYQQTPGQGLQFLFEYFSETQRNKGNFPGRFSGRQFSNSRSEMNVSTLELGDSALYLCASSLLPGGSGSSYEQYFGPGTRLTVT.

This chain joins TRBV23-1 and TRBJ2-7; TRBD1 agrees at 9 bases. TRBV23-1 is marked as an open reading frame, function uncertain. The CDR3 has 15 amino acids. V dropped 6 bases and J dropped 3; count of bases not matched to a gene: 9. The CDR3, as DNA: TGCGCCAGCAGCCACCGGGACAGGGTAATCTACGAGCAGTACTTC. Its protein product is CASSHRDRVIYEQYF.

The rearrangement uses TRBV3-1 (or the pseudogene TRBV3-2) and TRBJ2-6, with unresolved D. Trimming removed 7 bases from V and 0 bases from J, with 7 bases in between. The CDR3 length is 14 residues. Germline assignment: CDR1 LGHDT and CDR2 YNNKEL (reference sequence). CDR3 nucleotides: TGTGCCAGCACCTCGAGCTCTGGGGCCAACGTCCTGACTTTC. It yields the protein CASTSSSGANVLTF.

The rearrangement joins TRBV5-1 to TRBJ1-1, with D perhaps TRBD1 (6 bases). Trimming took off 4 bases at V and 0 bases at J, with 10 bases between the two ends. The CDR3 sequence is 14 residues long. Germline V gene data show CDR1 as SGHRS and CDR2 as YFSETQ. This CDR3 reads CASSGGTLNTEAFF. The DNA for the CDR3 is TGCGCCAGCAGCGGTGGGACACTGAACACTGAAGCTTTCTTT.

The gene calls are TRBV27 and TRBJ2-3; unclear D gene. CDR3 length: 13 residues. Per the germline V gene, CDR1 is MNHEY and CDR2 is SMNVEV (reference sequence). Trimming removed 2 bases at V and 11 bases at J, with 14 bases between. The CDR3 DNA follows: TGTGCCAGCAGTTTAAACTCGGTTAGTGAGCAGTATTTT. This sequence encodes CASSLNSVSEQYF.

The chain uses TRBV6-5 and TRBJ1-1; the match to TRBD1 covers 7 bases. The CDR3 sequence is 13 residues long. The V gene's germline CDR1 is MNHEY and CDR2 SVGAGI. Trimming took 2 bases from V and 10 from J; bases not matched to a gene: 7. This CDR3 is CASSYQGVVGAFF. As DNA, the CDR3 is TGTGCCAGCAGTTACCAGGGGGTAGTAGGAGCTTTCTTT.

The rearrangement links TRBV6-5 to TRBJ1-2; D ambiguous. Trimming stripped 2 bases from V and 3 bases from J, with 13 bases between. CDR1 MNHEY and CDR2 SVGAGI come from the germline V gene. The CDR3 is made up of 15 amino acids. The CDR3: CASSYVPPEDYGYTF. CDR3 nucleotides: TGTGCCAGCAGTTACGTTCCCCCGGAGGACTATGGCTACACCTTC.

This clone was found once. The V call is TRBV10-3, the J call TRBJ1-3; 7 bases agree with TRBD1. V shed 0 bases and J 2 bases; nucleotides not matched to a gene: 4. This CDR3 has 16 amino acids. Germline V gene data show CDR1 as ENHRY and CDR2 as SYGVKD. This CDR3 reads CAISESVTGTGNTIYF. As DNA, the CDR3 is TGTGCCATCAGTGAGTCTGTGACAGGGACTGGAAACACCATATATTTT.

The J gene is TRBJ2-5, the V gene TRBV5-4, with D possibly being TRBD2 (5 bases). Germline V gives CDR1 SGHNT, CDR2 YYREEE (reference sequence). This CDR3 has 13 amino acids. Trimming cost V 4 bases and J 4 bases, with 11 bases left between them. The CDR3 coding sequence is TGTGCCAGCAGCCGGGGTCTCGGAGAGACCCAGTACTTC. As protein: CASSRGLGETQYF.

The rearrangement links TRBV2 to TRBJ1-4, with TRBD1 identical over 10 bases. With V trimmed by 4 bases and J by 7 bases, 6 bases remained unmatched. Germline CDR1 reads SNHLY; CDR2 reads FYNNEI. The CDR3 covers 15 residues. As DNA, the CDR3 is TGTGCCAGCAGTGCGGGACAGGGGAGGAGTGAAAAACTGTTTTTT. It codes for CASSAGQGRSEKLFF.

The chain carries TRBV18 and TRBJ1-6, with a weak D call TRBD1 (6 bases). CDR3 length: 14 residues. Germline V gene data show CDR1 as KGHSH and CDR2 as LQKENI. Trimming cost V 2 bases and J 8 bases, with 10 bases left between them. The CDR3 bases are TGTGCCAGCTCACCAGGGTACAGGGATTCACCCCTCCACTTT. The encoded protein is CASSPGYRDSPLHF.